Below, 30 T cell receptor beta chains from the same sample are listed, as sequenced in a study of T cell repertoires in aging, cancer and after chemotherapy (dated by TCRdb to between 2018 and 2021). The sample was run on an Illumina MiSeq. Multiplex touch-down PCR with a mixed TRB-A/B primer pool was used to amplify rearranged TRB sequences covering the V, D and J segments. TCRdb cleaned the public reads at Q25 with fastp, built clones with MiXCR and kept in-frame beta chains. Each entry is one CDR3 protein sequence, shown with its most common DNA and genes. This sample holds thousands of distinct CDR3 sequences; roughly 22% were observed only once. The top ten hold more than 8% of the sample. TCR beta rearrangements were amplified from genomic DNA isolated from peripheral blood, not from sorted cells or RNA. Sequences were obtained from blood. The receptors here all came from a human donor with a blood cancer.

This chain joins TRBV27 and TRBJ2-1; TRBD2 agrees at 9 bases. The junction had 2 bases not matched to a gene; V was cut back by 2 bases and J by 3 bases. Germline V gives CDR1 MNHEY, CDR2 SMNVEV (reference sequence). The CDR3 covers 15 residues. The CDR3 reads CASSLRLADYNEQFF. The CDR3 DNA reads as TGTGCCAGCAGTTTAAGACTAGCGGACTACAATGAGCAGTTCTTC.

This CDR3 is CASSRTSGRAYEQYF. The DNA for the CDR3 is TGTGCCAGCAGCCGGACTAGCGGGAGAGCGTACGAGCAGTACTTC. The chain links TRBV6-5 to TRBJ2-7; 13 nucleotides align to TRBD2. Germline CDR1 is MNHEY and CDR2 is SVGAGI. After removal of 6 bases from V and 4 bases from J, the junction contained 6 bases not matched to a gene. The CDR3 covers 15 residues.

J is TRBJ1-5 and V is TRBV6-1; no clear D. Germline V gives CDR1 MNHNS, CDR2 SASEGT. V lost 1 base to trimming and J lost 2 bases, with 6 bases between them. The CDR3 has 14 residues. The CDR3 loop is CASSEGGGNQPQHF. CDR3 nucleotide sequence: TGTGCCAGCAGTGAAGGGGGAGGCAATCAGCCCCAGCATTTT.

The V call is TRBV4-3, the J call TRBJ1-3; D uncertain. V gave up 1 base and J gave up 0 bases, with 19 bases separating them. The germline V gene encodes CDR1 LGHNA and CDR2 YSLEER. The CDR3 has 19 amino acids. This CDR3 is CASSQASRSRANSGNTIYF. The DNA of the CDR3 is TGCGCCAGCAGCCAAGCCTCCCGATCCCGGGCAAACTCTGGAAACACCATATATTTT.

In DNA form, the CDR3 reads TGTGCCAGCAGCCAAGAAAGTCTCACGGGGACCCAGTACTTC. Translated, it gives CASSQESLTGTQYF. This chain uses TRBV4-2 with TRBJ2-5, with D unresolved. Trimming stripped 0 bases from V and 7 bases from J, with 12 bases between. CDR3 length equals 14 residues. In germline, CDR1 is LGHNA, CDR2 YNFKEQ.

This clonotype is labeled medium-sized. The V call is TRBV7-6, the J call TRBJ2-3; D unresolved. The CDR3 is made up of 16 amino acids. Germline V gene sequence: CDR1 SGHVS, CDR2 FNYEAQ. The V and J ends lost 1 base and 1 base respectively, with 12 bases between them. The CDR3 nucleotides are TGTGCCAGCAGCTTAGTGGCCACACGCGGCACAGATACGCAGTATTTT. It codes for CASSLVATRGTDTQYF.

The chain carries TRBV29-1 and TRBJ1-2; 9 nucleotides match TRBD1. V trimming: 4 bases; J trimming: 4 bases; junction bases outside the gene matches: 1. Germline V CDR1 and CDR2: SQVTM, ANQGSEA. CDR3 length: 12 amino acids. The CDR3 loop reads CSVVGQGYGYTF. The CDR3 coding sequence is TGCAGCGTTGTGGGACAGGGCTATGGCTACACCTTC.

The table lists this clonotype with a few counts. The gene calls are TRBV12-3 or TRBV12-4 and TRBJ2-3, with 8 bases fitting TRBD1. The CDR3 runs 14 residues. This CDR3 is CASGIRQGTDTQYF. CDR3 DNA: TGTGCTAGTGGTATCCGACAGGGGACAGATACGCAGTATTTT.

This chain connects TRBV24-1 to TRBJ2-3, with 11 nucleotides matching TRBD1. The trim removed 1 base at V and 6 bases at J, leaving 8 bases unmatched. The germline gives CDR1 KGHDR, CDR2 SFDVKD. This CDR3 contains 17 residues. Here the CDR3 reads CATSDLGAGTGGDTQYF. As DNA, the CDR3 is TGTGCCACCAGTGATTTAGGTGCCGGGACAGGGGGGGATACGCAGTATTTT.

This clonotype was detected only a few times. This rearrangement joins TRBV6-1 to TRBJ1-5; the D is unclear. Trimming stripped 6 bases from V and 5 bases from J, with 14 bases between. This CDR3 has 14 amino acids. Per the germline V gene, CDR1 is MNHNS and CDR2 is SASEGT. DNA of the CDR3: TGTGCCAGCAGCCGCCCTAATGGGGATCAGCCCCAGCATTTT. It is translated as CASSRPNGDQPQHF.

This clonotype ranks as medium-sized. The gene calls are TRBV5-4 and TRBJ2-7; D perhaps matches TRBD2 (5 bases). The CDR3 has 14 amino acids. Looked up from germline, CDR1 is SGHNT and CDR2 is YYREEE (reference sequence). V was cut by 0 bases and J by 0 bases, with 7 bases left in between. The CDR3: CASSLAGNSYEQYF. CDR3 bases: TGTGCCAGCAGCTTGGCGGGAAACTCCTACGAGCAGTACTTC.

The rearrangement joins TRBV7-9 to TRBJ1-3; D is perhaps TRBD1 (6 bases). Germline CDR1 is SEHNR and CDR2 is FQNEAQ (reference sequence). The CDR3 spans 16 residues. Trimming shortened V by 10 bases and J by 0 bases, and 19 bases separated the two germline ends. The CDR3 loop is CATRRGGPSSGNTIYF. The CDR3 coding sequence is TGTGCCACCCGGCGGGGGGGCCCTTCCTCTGGAAACACCATATATTTT.

This chain connects TRBV12-3 or TRBV12-4 to TRBJ1-2, with 11 bases fitting TRBD1. Germline trimming cut 4 bases from V and 4 bases from J; bases unmatched to any gene: 2. CDR3 length equals 14 residues. CDR3 in DNA: TGTGCCAGCAGTTATGGGACAGGGGGCTATGGCTACACCTTC. As protein: CASSYGTGGYGYTF.

V gene TRBV5-5 combines with J gene TRBJ1-2; maybe TRBD1 (5 bases). Per germline, CDR1 SGHKS and CDR2 YYEKEE (reference sequence). The ends were cut back, 4 bases at V and 5 bases at J, with 9 bases in the middle. The CDR3 sequence is 12 residues long. The CDR3 sequence is CASSARQYGYTF. In nucleotides, the CDR3 is TGTGCCAGCAGCGCCCGACAGTATGGCTACACCTTC. Supplemented by reference TRBV5-5 and TRBJ1-2, the full variable domain reads DAGVTQSPTHLIKTRGQQVTLRCSPISGHKSVSWYQQVLGQGPQFIFQYYEKEERGRGNFPDRFSARQFPNYSSELNVNALLLGDSALYLCASSARQYGYTFGSGTRLTVV.

This clonotype is medium-sized. The chain joins TRBV29-1 to TRBJ1-5; 9 bases line up with TRBD1. Germline lookup yields CDR1 SQVTM and CDR2 ANQGSEA. The CDR3 length is 13 residues. Trimming took 6 bases from V and 6 from J; bases not matched to a gene: 6. CDR3 sequence: CSVATGGTQPQHF. The CDR3, as DNA: TGCAGCGTGGCGACAGGGGGGACTCAGCCCCAGCATTTT. Supplemented by reference TRBV29-1 and TRBJ1-5, the full variable domain reads SAVISQKPSRDICQRGTSLTIQCQVDSQVTMMFWYRQQPGQSLTLIATANQGSEATYESGFVIDKFPISRPNLTFSTLTVSNMSPEDSSIYLCSVATGGTQPQHFGDGTRLSIL.

Worth noting for this clonotype: A read error may be the cause here, since a much bigger clone is one base away. The rearrangement joins TRBV6-6 to TRBJ2-1; D might be TRBD1 (6 bases). CDR1 and CDR2 (germline): MNHNY, SVGAGI (reference sequence). The CDR3 has 16 residues. CDR3 sequence: CVSSTGWVHTYNEQFF. CDR3 in DNA: TGTGTCAGCAGTACAGGGTGGGTCCACACCTACAATGAGCAGTTCTTC.

Sample share makes this clonotype medium-sized. J is TRBJ2-1 and V is TRBV6-4; unclear D gene. The CDR3 totals 13 residues. V lost 6 bases, J lost 4 bases, and 10 bases lay in between. The germline V gene encodes CDR1 MRHNA and CDR2 SNTAGT. The CDR3 sequence: CASSLTKYNEQFF. CDR3 DNA: TGTGCCAGCAGCCTGACCAAGTACAATGAGCAGTTCTTC.

This clonotype came up a few times. The chain has TRBV19 and TRBJ1-5, with a possible D match to TRBD1 (6 bases). Germline values: CDR1 LNHDA, CDR2 SQIVND (reference sequence). This CDR3 has 18 residues. Deletions cut 3 bases from V and 3 bases from J, with 21 bases between. This CDR3 reads CASSIPPGAKGYNQPQHF. The CDR3 DNA follows: TGTGCCAGTAGTATTCCGCCAGGGGCAAAGGGGTACAATCAGCCCCAGCATTTT.

This chain connects TRBV28 to TRBJ2-3; D call uncertain. V lost 3 bases and J 4 bases, leaving 2 bases between the germline ends. This CDR3 contains 11 residues. In germline, CDR1 is MDHEN, CDR2 SYDVKM. CDR3 amino acids: CASSFADTQYF. For the CDR3, the DNA is TGTGCCAGCAGTTTCGCAGATACGCAGTATTTT. Based on the CDR3 plus reference TRBV28 and TRBJ2-3, the full variable domain is DVKVTQSSRYLVKRTGEKVFLECVQDMDHENMFWYRQDPGLGLRLIYFSYDVKMKEKGDIPEGYSVSREKKERFSLILESASTNQTSMYLCASSFADTQYFGPGTRLTVL.

DNA of the CDR3: TGTGCCAGCAGTTTATTAAACCCTCGGACAGGGAGGTTTAACTATGGCTACACCTTC. Its protein is CASSLLNPRTGRFNYGYTF. V gene TRBV28 combines with J gene TRBJ1-2, with 8 bases that match TRBD1. In germline, CDR1 is MDHEN, CDR2 SYDVKM. Germline trimming cut 1 base from V and 1 base from J; bases unmatched to any gene: 14. CDR3 size: 19 residues.

This clonotype was detected a few times. In DNA, the CDR3 is TGCGCCAGCAGCTTGGCCACGGGGGCCAGCTCTGGAAACACCATATATTTT. It encodes CASSLATGASSGNTIYF. V usage is TRBV5-1 and J usage is TRBJ1-3; maybe TRBD1 (6 bases). Germline V gives CDR1 SGHRS, CDR2 YFSETQ. The CDR3 runs to 17 residues. V was clipped by 0 bases and J by 0 bases, with 13 bases between them.

By sample fraction, this clonotype is medium-sized (0.01 to 0.1%). CDR3 DNA sequence: TGTGCCAGCAGTTTCACTAGCGGGAGGAAGTCAGATACGCAGTATTTT. It specifies CASSFTSGRKSDTQYF. This rearrangement joins TRBV6-5 to TRBJ2-3; 12 bases fit TRBD2. Germline values: CDR1 MNHEY, CDR2 SVGAGI. The CDR3 runs 16 residues. The V gene end was trimmed by 4 bases and the J gene end by 4 bases; junction bases not matched to a gene: 6.

This chain joins TRBV4-2 and TRBJ2-3; TRBD2 matches 13 bases. The CDR3 length is 14 residues. The V gene end was trimmed by 6 bases and the J gene end by 5 bases; junction bases not matched to a gene: 2. Per the germline V gene, CDR1 is LGHNA and CDR2 is YNFKEQ. CDR3 nucleotides: TGTGCCAGCAGGGGACTAGCGGGAAGAGATACGCAGTATTTT. This gives the protein CASRGLAGRDTQYF.

This clonotype was seen a handful of times. Here the CDR3 DNA reads TGTGCCAGCAGCTCCCGGAGGTGGGGTGACGCTTTCTTT. Protein sequence: CASSSRRWGDAFF. The rearrangement uses TRBV7-6 and TRBJ1-1, with D unresolved. Germline V gene sequence: CDR1 SGHVS, CDR2 FNYEAQ. V lost 4 bases and J lost 11, with 17 bases in between. This CDR3 is built from 13 residues. Combining the CDR3 with reference TRBV7-6 and TRBJ1-1 gives the whole variable domain GAGVSQSPRYKVTKRGQDVALRCDPISGHVSLYWYRQALGQGPEFLTYFNYEAQQDKSGLPNDRFSAERPEGSISTLTIQRTEQRDSAMYRCASSSRRWGDAFFGQGTRLTVV.

A few counts support this clonotype. The gene calls are TRBV5-1 and TRBJ2-1, with 7 bases that match TRBD1. V shed 4 bases, J shed 9 bases, and the junction held 13 bases outside the gene matches. Per the germline V gene, CDR1 is SGHRS and CDR2 is YFSETQ. The CDR3 totals 15 residues. The chain's CDR3 is CASSQDELGQSEQFF. CDR3 coding DNA: TGCGCCAGCAGCCAAGACGAATTGGGACAGTCTGAGCAGTTCTTC.

In its sample, this clonotype was seen a few times. V usage is TRBV27 and J usage is TRBJ2-7; tentative D call: TRBD1 (5 bases). V lost 8 bases to trimming and J lost 3 bases, with 23 bases between them. Germline-derived CDR1 and CDR2 are MNHEY and SMNVEV (reference sequence). The CDR3 totals 16 residues. The CDR3 loop reads CASVGRASPTLYEQYF. In DNA form, the CDR3 reads TGTGCCAGCGTAGGCAGGGCATCCCCAACCCTCTACGAGCAGTACTTC.

Regarding this clonotype: This may stem from a read error, because a much larger clone lies one nucleotide away. As DNA, the CDR3 is TGTGCCAGCAGTGACCGGGTCCCAAGCTCTGGGGCCAACGTCCTGGCTTTC. This translates into CASSDRVPSSGANVLAF. V is TRBV12-3 or TRBV12-4 and J is TRBJ2-6, with D perhaps TRBD1 (5 bases). The CDR3 runs 17 residues.

This clonotype was observed a handful of times. The rearrangement uses TRBV5-1 and TRBJ2-3; perhaps TRBD1 as D (5 bases). Deletions cut 2 bases from V and 5 bases from J, with 18 bases between. Germline V gene data show CDR1 as SGHRS and CDR2 as YFSETQ. The CDR3 covers 16 residues. The CDR3 loop reads CASSFQQGSVRDTQYF. Here the CDR3 DNA reads TGCGCCAGCAGCTTTCAGCAGGGTAGTGTCAGAGATACGCAGTATTTT.

The chain links TRBV5-1 to TRBJ2-7; 9 bases agree with TRBD1. The CDR3 loop spans 14 amino acids. The ends lost 0 bases at V and 2 bases at J; junction bases unmatched: 0. The germline V gene has CDR1 SGHRS and CDR2 YFSETQ. The CDR3 coding sequence is TGCGCCAGCAGCTTGGGACAGGGGGCCTACGAGCAGTACTTC. As protein: CASSLGQGAYEQYF.

This clonotype appeared a few times. The chain employs TRBV7-9 and TRBJ1-4, with D unresolved. This CDR3 has 12 residues. V lost 5 bases, J lost 11 bases, and 12 bases lay in between. Germline assignment: CDR1 SEHNR and CDR2 FQNEAQ (reference sequence). DNA for the CDR3: TGTGCCAGCAGCCCTATAGAGGAGAAACTGTTTTTT. It translates to CASSPIEEKLFF.